This T cell receptor beta chain came from a study of T cell repertoires in cytomegalovirus infection. Across the study: A matching HLA type, together with CMV infection, was signaled by public TCR beta signatures.

CDR1 is MNHEY and CDR2 is SVGEGT in the germline V gene. The CDR3 extends over 15 amino acids. The ends lost 5 bases at V and 0 bases at J; junction bases unmatched: 3. TCRdb re-called the reads through MiXCR, storing one row per CDR3 protein. This table has approximately 500,000 distinct CDR3 sequences, around 27% appearing once. Sequenced sample: PBMCs. The TCR was taken from a human donor in good health (CMV status not recorded). Some clones in this sample may be carry-over from other donors' samples. This chain connects TRBV6-2 or TRBV6-3 to TRBJ2-7; TRBD2 agrees at 11 bases. The CDR3 loop reads CASSDGLAGSYEQYF. CDR3 DNA sequence: TGTGCCAGCAGTGATGGACTAGCGGGCTCCTACGAGCAGTACTTC.